The clone carrying this T cell receptor (beta chain) was counted a single time. Per germline, CDR1 MDHEN and CDR2 SYDVKM. This CDR3 is 15 amino acids long. V dropped 2 bases and J dropped 6 bases, with 14 bases sitting between them. The PCR made use of 60 Vbeta and 13 Jbeta primers. TCRdb's copy holds only in-frame clones and misses some; the assay was immunoSEQ multiplex PCR. The sample consists of 150,000 or so clones, 65% to 80% of them appearing once. These data belong to a study of cytomegalovirus exposure and HLA in healthy donors. The sample was PBMCs. The TCR originated in a man aged 35-49 years in good health and CMV-seropositive. This rearrangement joins TRBV28 to TRBJ2-1, with TRBD2 as a possible D gene (7 bases). The CDR3 reads CASSLRGGRINEQFF. The CDR3 DNA sequence: TGTGCCAGCAGTTTAAGGGGGGGTAGGATCAATGAGCAGTTCTTC.